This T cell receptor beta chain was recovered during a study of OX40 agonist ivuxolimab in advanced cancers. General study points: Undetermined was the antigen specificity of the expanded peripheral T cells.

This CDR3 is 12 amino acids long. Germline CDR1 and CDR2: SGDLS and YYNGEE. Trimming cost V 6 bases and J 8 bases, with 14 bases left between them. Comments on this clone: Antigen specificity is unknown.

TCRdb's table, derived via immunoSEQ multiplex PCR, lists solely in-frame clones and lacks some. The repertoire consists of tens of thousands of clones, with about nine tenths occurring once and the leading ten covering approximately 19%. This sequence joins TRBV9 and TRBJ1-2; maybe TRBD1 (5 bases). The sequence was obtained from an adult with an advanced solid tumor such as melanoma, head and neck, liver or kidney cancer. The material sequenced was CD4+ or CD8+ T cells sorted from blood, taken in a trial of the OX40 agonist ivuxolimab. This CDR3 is CASMGREGGYTF. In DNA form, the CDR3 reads TGTGCCAGCATGGGCAGGGAAGGCGGCTACACCTTC. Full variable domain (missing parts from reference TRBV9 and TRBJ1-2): DSGVTQTPKHLITATGQRVTLRCSPRSGDLSVYWYQQSLDQGLQFLIQYYNGEERAKGNILERFSAQQFPDLHSELNLSSLELGDSALYFCASMGREGGYTFGSGTRLTVV.